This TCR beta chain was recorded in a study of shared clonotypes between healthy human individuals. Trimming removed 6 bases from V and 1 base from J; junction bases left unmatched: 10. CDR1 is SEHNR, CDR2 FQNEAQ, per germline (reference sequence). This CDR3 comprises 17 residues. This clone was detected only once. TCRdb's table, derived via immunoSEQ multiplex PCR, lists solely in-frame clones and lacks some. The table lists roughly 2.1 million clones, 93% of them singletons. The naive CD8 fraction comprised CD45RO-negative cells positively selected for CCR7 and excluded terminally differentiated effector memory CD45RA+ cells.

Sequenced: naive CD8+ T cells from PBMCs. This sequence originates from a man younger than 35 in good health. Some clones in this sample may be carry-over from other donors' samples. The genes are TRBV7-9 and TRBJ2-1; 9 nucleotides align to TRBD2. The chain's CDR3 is CASRGREGQSSYNEQFF. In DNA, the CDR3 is TGTGCCAGCAGGGGGCGGGAGGGCCAATCTTCCTACAATGAGCAGTTCTTC.